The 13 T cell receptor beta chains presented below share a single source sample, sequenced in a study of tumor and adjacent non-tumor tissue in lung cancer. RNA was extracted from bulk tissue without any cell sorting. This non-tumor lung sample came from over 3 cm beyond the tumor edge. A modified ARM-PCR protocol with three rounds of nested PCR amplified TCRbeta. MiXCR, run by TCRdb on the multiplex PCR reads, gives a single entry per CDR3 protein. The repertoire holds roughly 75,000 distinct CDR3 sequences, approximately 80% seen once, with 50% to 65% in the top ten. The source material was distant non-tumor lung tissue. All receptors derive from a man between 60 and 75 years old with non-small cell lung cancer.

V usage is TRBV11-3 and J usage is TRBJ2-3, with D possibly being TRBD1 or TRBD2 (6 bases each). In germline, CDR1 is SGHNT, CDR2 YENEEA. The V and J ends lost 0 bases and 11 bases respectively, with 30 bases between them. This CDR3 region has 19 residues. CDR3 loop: CASSLDPLEVGGRTYMQYF. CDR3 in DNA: TGTGCCAGCAGCTTAGATCCCCTAGAAGTCGGGGGCCGCACATATATGCAGTATTTT.

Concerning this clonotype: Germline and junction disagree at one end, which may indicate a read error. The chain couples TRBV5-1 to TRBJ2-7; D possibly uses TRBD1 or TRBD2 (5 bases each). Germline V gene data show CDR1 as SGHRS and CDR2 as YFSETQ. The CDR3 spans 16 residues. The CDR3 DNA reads TGTGCCAGCAGCTTGGGGACCTGGAGTCCGTCCTACGAGCAGTACTTC. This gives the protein CASSLGTWSPSYEQYF.

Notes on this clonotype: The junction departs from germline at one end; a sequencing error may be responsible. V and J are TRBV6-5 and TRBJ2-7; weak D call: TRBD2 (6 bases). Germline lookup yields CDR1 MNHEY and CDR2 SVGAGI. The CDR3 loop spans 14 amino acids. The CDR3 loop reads CATRRDFGSYEKYF. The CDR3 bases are TGTGCCACCCGCCGGGACTTCGGTTCCTACGAGAAGTACTTC.

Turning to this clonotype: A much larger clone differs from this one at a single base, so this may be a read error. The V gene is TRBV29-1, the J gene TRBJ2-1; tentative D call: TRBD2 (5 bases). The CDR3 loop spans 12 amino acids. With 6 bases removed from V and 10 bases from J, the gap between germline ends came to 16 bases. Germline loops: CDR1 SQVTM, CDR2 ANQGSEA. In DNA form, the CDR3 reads TGCAGCGTGGAGGCGCAGAGCTACGAGCAGTTCTTC. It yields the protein CSVEAQSYEQFF.

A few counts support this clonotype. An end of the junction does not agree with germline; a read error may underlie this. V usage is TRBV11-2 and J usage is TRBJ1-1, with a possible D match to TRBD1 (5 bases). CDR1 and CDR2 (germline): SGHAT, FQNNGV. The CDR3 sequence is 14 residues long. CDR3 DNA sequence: TGTGTCAGCGGTTTAGTCGGGAGGGGCACTGAGGCTTTCTTT. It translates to CVSGLVGRGTEAFF.

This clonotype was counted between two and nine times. CDR3 sequence (DNA): TGTGCCAGCAGCACACAAGAGACCCAGTACTTC. Protein: CASSTQETQYF. The chain recombines TRBV11-2 with TRBJ2-5; D is unclear. This CDR3 is 11 amino acids long. Germline values: CDR1 SGHAT, CDR2 FQNNGV. V lost 5 bases to trimming and J lost 2 bases, with 3 bases between them.

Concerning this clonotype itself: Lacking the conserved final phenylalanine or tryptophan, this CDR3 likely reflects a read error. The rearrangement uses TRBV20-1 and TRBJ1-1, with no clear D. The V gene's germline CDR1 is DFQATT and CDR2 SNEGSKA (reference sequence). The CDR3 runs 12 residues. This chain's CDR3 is CNAIRGNTEAFL. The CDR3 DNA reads TGCAATGCTATACGGGGGAACACTGAAGCTTTCCTT.

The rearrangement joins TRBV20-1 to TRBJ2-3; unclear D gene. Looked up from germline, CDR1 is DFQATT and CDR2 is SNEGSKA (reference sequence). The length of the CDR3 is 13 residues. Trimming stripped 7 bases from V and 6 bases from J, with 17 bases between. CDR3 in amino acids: CSVKFDAGDTQYF. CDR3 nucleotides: TGCAGTGTTAAGTTCGATGCCGGGGATACGCAGTATTTT.

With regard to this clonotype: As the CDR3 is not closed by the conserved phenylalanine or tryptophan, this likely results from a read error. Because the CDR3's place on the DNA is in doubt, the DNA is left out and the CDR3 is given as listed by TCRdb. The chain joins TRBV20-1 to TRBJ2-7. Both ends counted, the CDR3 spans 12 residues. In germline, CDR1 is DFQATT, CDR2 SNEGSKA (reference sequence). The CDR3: CSSSAVTYEQYI.

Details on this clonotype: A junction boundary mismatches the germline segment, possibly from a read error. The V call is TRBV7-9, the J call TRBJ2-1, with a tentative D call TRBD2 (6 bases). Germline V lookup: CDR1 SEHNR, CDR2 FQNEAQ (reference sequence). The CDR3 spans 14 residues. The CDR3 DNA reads TGTGCCAGTAGCTTAGTGGCGGGACACAATGAGCAGTTCTTC. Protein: CASSLVAGHNEQFF.

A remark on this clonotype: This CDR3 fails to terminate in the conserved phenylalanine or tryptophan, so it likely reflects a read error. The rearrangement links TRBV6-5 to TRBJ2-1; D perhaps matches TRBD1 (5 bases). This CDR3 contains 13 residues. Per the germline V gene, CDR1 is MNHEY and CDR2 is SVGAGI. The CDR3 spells CDSRSQGQNEQFL. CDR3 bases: TGTGACAGCCGAAGTCAGGGTCAGAATGAGCAGTTCTTG.

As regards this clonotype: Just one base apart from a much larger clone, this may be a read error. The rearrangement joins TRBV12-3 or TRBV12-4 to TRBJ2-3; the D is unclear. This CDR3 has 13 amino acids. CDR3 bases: TGTGCCAGCAGTTTAGCCTACGCAGATACGCAGAATTTT. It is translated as CASSLAYADTQNF.

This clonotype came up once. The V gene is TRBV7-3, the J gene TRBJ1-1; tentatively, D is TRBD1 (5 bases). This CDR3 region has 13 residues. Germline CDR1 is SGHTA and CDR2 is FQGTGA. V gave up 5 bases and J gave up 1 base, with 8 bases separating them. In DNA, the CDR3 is TGTGCCAGCAGCACCCAGGGGAACACTGAAGCTTTCTTT. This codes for CASSTQGNTEAFF.